This TCR beta chain was observed in a study of blood T cell repertoires in COVID-19. Study-wide background: The analysed material was cDNA or gDNA that came from T cells, B-cell-depleted T cells, or PBMCs.

V dropped 0 bases and J dropped 7 bases, with 12 bases sitting between them. Germline-derived CDR1 and CDR2 are GTSNPN and SVGIG (reference sequence). The length of the CDR3 is 13 residues. TCRdb's table, derived via immunoSEQ multiplex PCR, lists solely in-frame clones and lacks some. The sample contains a few hundred thousand clones, about 88% of which appear only once. The gene calls are TRBV30 and TRBJ1-2, with a possible D match to TRBD1 (6 bases). The specimen sequenced was peripheral blood. The receptor's source is a man between 60 and 75 years old who had recovered from COVID-19. CDR3 coding DNA: TGTGCCTGGAGTGTACGGGGGGCGGGTGGCTACACCTTC. Protein product: CAWSVRGAGGYTF.